Listed below are T cell receptor beta chains from one sample, sequenced in a study of T-cell reconstitution after alpha-beta-depleted transplantation in children. MiXCR was run by TCRdb on the PCR reads, yielding one entry per CDR3 protein. The data show 700,000 or so distinct CDR3 sequences, approximately 14% seen once. Sequencing used PBMCs, obtained before TCRalphabeta/CD19-depleted stem cell transplant. The receptor set was obtained from a girl aged 2 to 9 with congenital amegakaryocytic thrombocytopenia, due to receive a stem cell transplant. Both conserved end residues are part of each CDR3. Each record gives: CDR3 length, D gene, V gene, clone size, J gene, CDR3 protein, CDR3 DNA. D genes are given only for firm matches. The size field is filled for only some rows; it gives once, few, many or a size class.

>15|.|TRBV7-9|many|TRBJ1-1
CASSPSPGARTEAFF
TGTGCCAGCAGCCCCAGTCCTGGGGCGCGAACTGAAGCTTTCTTT
>17|.|TRBV5-1|.|TRBJ2-3
CASSLAPGKGKTDTQYF
TGCGCCAGCAGCTTGGCCCCGGGTAAGGGGAAGACAGATACGCAGTATTTT
>14|.|TRBV3-1|many|TRBJ1-1
CASSQEWSNTEAFF
TGTGCCAGCAGCCAAGAGTGGTCGAACACTGAAGCTTTCTTT
>15|TRBD2|TRBV9|many|TRBJ2-1
CASSVELAGHNEQFF
TGTGCCAGCAGCGTAGAATTAGCGGGACACAATGAGCAGTTCTTC
>14|.|TRBV20-1|many|TRBJ2-1
CSAREWITYNEQFF
TGCAGTGCTAGAGAGTGGATAACCTACAATGAGCAGTTCTTC
>16|.|TRBV28|few|TRBJ2-2
CASSLRVRKNTGELFF
TGTGCCAGCAGTTTAAGGGTGCGGAAGAACACCGGGGAGCTGTTTTTT
>13|.|TRBV10-3|few|TRBJ2-1
CAIRGPGGFEQFF
TGTGCCATCAGAGGCCCCGGGGGATTTGAGCAGTTCTTC
>15|.|TRBV10-3|many|TRBJ2-3
CAISEGPDNTDTQYF
TGTGCCATCAGTGAAGGCCCGGACAACACAGATACGCAGTATTTT
>16|.|TRBV5-6|.|TRBJ2-3
CASSFTWSVQTDTQYF
TGTGCCAGCAGCTTTACGTGGAGCGTTCAAACAGATACGCAGTATTTT
>16|.|TRBV6-1|many|TRBJ2-4
CASSRRQAIAKNIQYF
TGTGCCAGCAGCCGTAGACAAGCGATAGCCAAAAACATTCAGTACTTC
>15|.|TRBV5-6|many|TRBJ2-6
CASSSTNTGANVLTF
TGTGCCAGCAGCTCAACCAATACTGGGGCCAACGTCCTGACTTTC
>16|TRBD1|TRBV5-1|many|TRBJ2-7
CASSLGLGTGGYEQYF
TGCGCCAGCAGCTTGGGGCTGGGGACAGGGGGCTACGAGCAGTACTTC
>14|.|TRBV20-1|many|TRBJ2-4
CSAEAITGADIQYF
TGCAGTGCAGAGGCAATTACTGGGGCGGACATTCAGTACTTC
>14|.|TRBV24-1|many|TRBJ1-2
CATSDPTANYGYTF
TGTGCCACCAGTGATCCGACAGCGAACTATGGCTACACCTTC
>16|TRBD2|TRBV28|few|TRBJ2-7
CASSSGLGTSEYEQYF
TGTGCCAGCAGTTCGGGGTTGGGGACTAGCGAGTACGAGCAGTACTTC
>12|.|TRBV30|.|TRBJ1-2
CAWMSQAYGYTF
TGTGCCTGGATGTCTCAGGCCTATGGCTACACCTTC
>15|TRBD2|TRBV29-1|many|TRBJ2-7
CSVSFSGSGVYEQYF
TGCAGCGTCTCGTTTAGCGGGAGCGGCGTCTACGAGCAGTACTTC
>16|TRBD2|TRBV27|.|TRBJ2-4
CASTALGTSGKNIQYF
TGTGCCAGCACCGCACTCGGGACTAGCGGAAAAAACATTCAGTACTTC
>15|.|TRBV30|.|TRBJ2-7
CAWSHDGVDVGEQYF
TGTGCCTGGAGTCATGATGGGGTCGATGTGGGCGAGCAGTACTTC
>16|.|TRBV5-1|.|TRBJ1-4
CASSLSRASVGEKLFF
TGCGCCAGCAGCTTGTCCAGGGCATCAGTCGGCGAAAAACTGTTTTTT
>14|.|TRBV5-4|.|TRBJ2-3
CASSSQGTPDTQYF
TGTGCCAGCAGTTCCCAAGGGACACCGGATACGCAGTATTTT
>13|.|TRBV20-1|.|TRBJ2-1
CSAPRGGNNEQFF
TGCAGTGCCCCCAGGGGAGGGAACAATGAGCAGTTCTTC
>14|TRBD2|TRBV29-1|many|TRBJ2-2
CSVVAGGFTGELFF
TGCAGCGTTGTAGCGGGAGGTTTTACCGGGGAGCTGTTTTTT
>17|TRBD2|TRBV20-1|many|TRBJ2-1
CSARDKASGSRWGEQFF
TGCAGTGCTAGAGATAAGGCTAGCGGGAGCAGATGGGGTGAGCAGTTCTTC
>14|.|TRBV12-3/TRBV12-4|few|TRBJ2-5
CASTMRGSTGFQYF
TGTGCCAGCACAATGAGGGGAAGCACAGGCTTCCAGTACTTC
>16|TRBD2|TRBV20-1|many|TRBJ2-1
CSARGGGSGSYNEQFF
TGCAGTGCTAGAGGGGGCGGGAGTGGGTCCTACAATGAGCAGTTCTTC
>15|TRBD2|TRBV6-1|many|TRBJ2-1
CASSAPGTSGGEQFF
TGTGCCAGCAGCGCCCCCGGGACTAGCGGGGGAGAGCAGTTCTTC
>8|.|TRBV29-1|.|TRBJ2-1
CSVENLFF
TGCAGCGTTGAGAACCTATTCTTC
>16|.|TRBV20-1|many|TRBJ2-3
CSASFFGVHGTDTQYF
TGCAGTGCTAGTTTCTTTGGAGTGCACGGCACAGATACGCAGTATTTT
>15|.|TRBV2|.|TRBJ1-5
CASSFDRRPNQPQHF
TGTGCCAGCAGCTTTGACAGGCGCCCTAATCAGCCCCAGCATTTT
>16|.|TRBV11-2|.|TRBJ2-1
CAAGTSFCLDYNEQFF
TGTGCCGCCGGGACTTCTTTTTGTCTTGACTACAATGAGCAGTTCTTC
>13|.|TRBV5-1|many|TRBJ2-7
CASSLEGDYEQYF
TGCGCCAGCAGCTTGGAAGGAGACTACGAGCAGTACTTC
>15|.|TRBV9|many|TRBJ1-1
CASSASRLAGGEAFF
TGTGCCAGCAGCGCCTCCCGCCTTGCGGGGGGCGAAGCTTTCTTT
>16|TRBD2|TRBV29-1|many|TRBJ2-2
CSVPGLAGDITGELFF
TGCAGCGTCCCGGGACTAGCGGGAGACATCACCGGGGAGCTGTTTTTT
>15|TRBD1|TRBV27|few|TRBJ2-2
CASRGGTGIPGELFF
TGTGCCAGCAGAGGCGGGACAGGGATCCCCGGGGAGCTGTTTTTT
>15|.|TRBV7-2|many|TRBJ2-1
CASSLERGVWGEQFF
TGTGCCAGCAGCTTAGAGAGAGGGGTATGGGGTGAGCAGTTCTTC
>11|.|TRBV29-1|many|TRBJ1-2
CSVVRVGSAPF
TGCAGCGTTGTTAGGGTGGGATCCGCGCCCTTC
>15|.|TRBV5-1|many|TRBJ2-7
CASSPIDTAGYEQYF
TGCGCCAGCAGCCCTATCGATACAGCAGGCTACGAGCAGTACTTC